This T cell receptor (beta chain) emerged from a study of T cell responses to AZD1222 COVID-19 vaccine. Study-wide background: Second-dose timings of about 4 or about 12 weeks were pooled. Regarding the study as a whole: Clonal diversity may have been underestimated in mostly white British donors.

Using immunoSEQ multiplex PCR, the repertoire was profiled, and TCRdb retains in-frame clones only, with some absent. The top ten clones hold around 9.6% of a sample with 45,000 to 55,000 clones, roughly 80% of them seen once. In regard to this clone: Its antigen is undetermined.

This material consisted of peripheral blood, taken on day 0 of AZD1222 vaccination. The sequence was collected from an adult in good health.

CDR3 coding DNA: TGCGCCAGCAGCTCGGACCTCCGCAATGAGCAGTTCTTC. Translated: CASSSDLRNEQFF. V gene TRBV5-1 combines with J gene TRBJ2-1; no reliable D call. Germline assignment: CDR1 SGHRS and CDR2 YFSETQ. V gave up 3 bases and J gave up 6 bases, with 10 bases separating them. The CDR3 loop spans 13 amino acids.